This T cell receptor (beta chain) was recovered during a study of beta chain features in type 1 diabetes. Whole-study findings and limits: For cells with high TCR expression, cDNA sequencing could yield over-representation.

V lost 1 base and J 0 bases, leaving 10 bases between the germline ends. The CDR3 covers 15 residues. Germline V lookup: CDR1 LNHDA, CDR2 SQIVND (reference sequence). Sorted populations were all over 95% pure. The authors reverse transcribed all of the isolated RNA, so sequencing captured expressed TCRB transcripts. Clones were read by immunoSEQ multiplex PCR, and TCRdb kept only the in-frame ones, dropping some. The repertoire consists of 360,000 or so clones, with about 19% occurring once and the leading ten covering 0.044%. A note on this clone: The antigen is undetermined. Other nucleotide sequences in the sample specify the same CDR3.

Material: naive CD4+ T cells from blood. The chain links TRBV19 to TRBJ2-7; maybe TRBD1 (5 bases). This receptor was identified in a woman under 30 in good health. The CDR3 sequence is CASSIVDSSSYEQYF. The CDR3 nucleotides are TGTGCCAGTAGTATAGTCGACAGTAGCTCCTACGAGCAGTACTTC.